The rows below give T cell receptor beta chains drawn from one sample of a study of PD-L1 blockade in urothelial cancer. Libraries were prepared by immunoSEQ multiplex PCR; TCRdb keeps only in-frame clonotypes and omits some of them. The sample lists about 82,000 clones, over 90% occurring once. The input for sequencing was PBMCs, taken around atezolizumab (anti-PD-L1) treatment. All receptors come from a man in his 60s with urothelial cancer. The CDR3 runs from the conserved cysteine through the conserved F or W. The order of the fields is D gene, V gene, clone size, J gene, CDR3 DNA, CDR3 protein. D genes are given only for firm matches. Expanded clones get a size class; other rows say once, few or many, or leave the size out.

D: NA
V: TRBV6-5
size: NA
J: TRBJ2-6
DNA: TGTGCCAGCAGTCAGGGGCCGGCTGGGGCCAACGTCCTGACTTTC
CDR3: CASSQGPAGANVLTF

D: NA
V: TRBV21-1
size: NA
J: TRBJ2-7
DNA: TGTGCCAGCAGCAAAGAGGGGGTCCGACAGACCATCCACTCCTACGAGCAGTACTTC
CDR3: CASSKEGVRQTIHSYEQYF

D: NA
V: TRBV9
size: NA
J: TRBJ2-1
DNA: TGTGCCAGCAGCGTAGCATTAGTGGTGGGCCAGGCAGAGCAGTTCTTC
CDR3: CASSVALVVGQAEQFF

D: NA
V: TRBV5-1
size: NA
J: TRBJ1-2
DNA: TGCGCCAGCAGCTTGGGTTCGGGGGAAGGAAACTATGGCTACACCTTC
CDR3: CASSLGSGEGNYGYTF

D: NA
V: TRBV2
size: NA
J: TRBJ1-2
DNA: TGTGCCAGCAGAAACTTCCAGAGCGCAGAGGGCTACACCTTC
CDR3: CASRNFQSAEGYTF

D: TRBD2
V: TRBV29-1
size: NA
J: TRBJ2-1
DNA: TGCAGCGTTGAATTCGCGGGGGGGAGGGACAATGAGCAGTTCTTC
CDR3: CSVEFAGGRDNEQFF

D: NA
V: TRBV6-5
size: once
J: TRBJ2-5
DNA: TGTGCCAGCAGTTACAACCGACAATCAGAGACCCAGTACTTC
CDR3: CASSYNRQSETQYF

D: NA
V: TRBV6-6
size: NA
J: TRBJ2-3
DNA: TGTGCCAGCAGCGACAGGCGATCTAGCACAGATACGCAGTATTTT
CDR3: CASSDRRSSTDTQYF

D: TRBD1
V: TRBV7-3
size: NA
J: TRBJ1-1
DNA: TGTGCCAGCACTGATCAGGGGGCGCGCACTGAAGCTTTCTTT
CDR3: CASTDQGARTEAFF

D: NA
V: TRBV30
size: NA
J: TRBJ2-1
DNA: TGTGCCTGGAGGATAGACAGCAGCTCCTACAATGAGCAGTTCTTC
CDR3: CAWRIDSSSYNEQFF

D: TRBD2
V: TRBV30
size: NA
J: TRBJ2-5
DNA: TGTGCCTGGACCCCGGGAGGCCAAAGAGAGACCCAGTACTTC
CDR3: CAWTPGGQRETQYF

D: TRBD1
V: TRBV29-1
size: NA
J: TRBJ1-2
DNA: TGCAGCGTTGTGGAGGGGGCGGGTGGCTACACCTTC
CDR3: CSVVEGAGGYTF

D: NA
V: TRBV2
size: once
J: TRBJ2-2
DNA: TGTGCCAGCAGTGACAGGGGGAACACCGGGGAGCTGTTTTTT
CDR3: CASSDRGNTGELFF

D: NA
V: TRBV6-6
size: NA
J: TRBJ1-4
DNA: TGTGCCAGCAGTTACAGCGCGGGGTTGGAGGAAAAACTGTTTTTT
CDR3: CASSYSAGLEEKLFF

D: TRBD2
V: TRBV6-1
size: NA
J: TRBJ2-1
DNA: TGTGCCAGCAGTGTCCTTCTAGCGGGAGTTCGCAGTGAGCAGTTCTTC
CDR3: CASSVLLAGVRSEQFF

D: NA
V: TRBV5-1
size: NA
J: TRBJ2-3
DNA: TGCGCCAGCAGCTTGGGCCTGAGTTCAGATACGCAGTATTTT
CDR3: CASSLGLSSDTQYF

D: NA
V: TRBV4-1
size: NA
J: TRBJ2-5
DNA: TGCGCCAGCAGAGGGGCGCGGACGGGCCAAGAGACCCAGTACTTC
CDR3: CASRGARTGQETQYF

D: NA
V: TRBV6-5
size: NA
J: TRBJ1-5
DNA: TGTGCCAGCAGTTACCAGGGCTTGGGCAATCAGCCCCAGCATTTT
CDR3: CASSYQGLGNQPQHF

D: TRBD2
V: TRBV5-4
size: NA
J: TRBJ2-1
DNA: TGTGCCAGCAGCCCGGTAATAGCGGGGGCCTACAATGAGCAGTTCTTC
CDR3: CASSPVIAGAYNEQFF

D: TRBD2
V: TRBV11-2
size: NA
J: TRBJ2-7
DNA: TGTGCCAGCAGCTTCGGGCGGGGGGGCTACGAGCAGTACTTC
CDR3: CASSFGRGGYEQYF

D: NA
V: TRBV7-8
size: NA
J: TRBJ2-7
DNA: TGTGCCAGCAGCTTAGACCCCGTCAGCTACGAGCAGTACTTC
CDR3: CASSLDPVSYEQYF

D: NA
V: TRBV5-1
size: NA
J: TRBJ2-5
DNA: TGCGCCAGCAGCTTGATTCCGGAGGGGGAGACCCAGTACTTC
CDR3: CASSLIPEGETQYF

D: NA
V: TRBV10-1
size: NA
J: TRBJ1-1
DNA: TGCGCCAGCAGTGAGTCTACGGGGGGGGGCACTGAAGCTTTCTTT
CDR3: CASSESTGGGTEAFF

D: NA
V: TRBV7-2
size: NA
J: TRBJ2-7
DNA: TGTGCCAGCATGGCCGGGGGGCCGTACGAGCAGTACTTC
CDR3: CASMAGGPYEQYF

D: NA
V: TRBV4-3
size: NA
J: TRBJ1-2
DNA: TGCGCCAGCAGCCAAGCGAGGGTGACAAACTATGGCTACACCTTC
CDR3: CASSQARVTNYGYTF

D: TRBD1
V: TRBV6-1
size: once
J: TRBJ1-2
DNA: TGTGCCAGCACTAAGGGACAGGGTTATGGCTACACCTTC
CDR3: CASTKGQGYGYTF

D: TRBD2
V: TRBV5-1
size: NA
J: TRBJ2-1
DNA: TGCGCCAGCAGCCCAGGACTAGCGGGGGGACTGTACAATGAGCAGTTCTTC
CDR3: CASSPGLAGGLYNEQFF

D: TRBD2
V: TRBV13
size: NA
J: TRBJ2-7
DNA: TGTGCCAGCAGCTTAGGCCCAGCGGGAGCTCGGGAGCAGTACTTC
CDR3: CASSLGPAGAREQYF

D: TRBD1
V: TRBV19
size: NA
J: TRBJ1-2
DNA: TGTGCCAGTAGTCTAGATTCGGACAGGGGATATGGCTACACCTTC
CDR3: CASSLDSDRGYGYTF

D: TRBD2
V: TRBV6-5
size: NA
J: TRBJ2-5
DNA: TGTGCCAGCAGTTACTCGATAGCGGGGGGACAAGAGACCCAGTACTTC
CDR3: CASSYSIAGGQETQYF

D: NA
V: TRBV10-1
size: NA
J: TRBJ1-1
DNA: TGCGCCAGCAGGAAACCGGGACTTCGATCGGACACTGAAGCTTTCTTT
CDR3: CASRKPGLRSDTEAFF

D: NA
V: TRBV19
size: NA
J: TRBJ2-2
DNA: TGTGCCAGTAGTACCACAGGGACGGCCGGGGAGCTGTTTTTT
CDR3: CASSTTGTAGELFF

D: TRBD1
V: TRBV29-1
size: NA
J: TRBJ2-7
DNA: TGCAGCGTTGTTGGGACAGGGAGCTCCTACGAGCAGTACTTC
CDR3: CSVVGTGSSYEQYF

D: TRBD2
V: TRBV7-3
size: NA
J: TRBJ2-5
DNA: TGTGCCAGCAGCCGTACTAGCGGGGAGACCCAGTACTTC
CDR3: CASSRTSGETQYF

D: NA
V: TRBV7-8
size: once
J: TRBJ2-1
DNA: TGTGCCAGCAGCCAGGGGGCGCGGGGGGAGCAGTTCTTC
CDR3: CASSQGARGEQFF

D: TRBD1
V: TRBV27
size: NA
J: TRBJ1-1
DNA: TGTGCCAGCAGTTTGATGGACAGGGGATCTGAAGCTTTCTTT
CDR3: CASSLMDRGSEAFF

D: NA
V: TRBV29-1
size: NA
J: TRBJ2-1
DNA: TGCAGCGTGGCACCCTTGGAGCGTGAGCAGTTCTTC
CDR3: CSVAPLEREQFF

D: NA
V: TRBV15
size: NA
J: TRBJ2-7
DNA: TGTGCCACCAGCAGAGATTCGGGCGAGCAGTACTTC
CDR3: CATSRDSGEQYF

D: TRBD1
V: TRBV11-2
size: NA
J: TRBJ2-6
DNA: TGTGCCAGCAGTCACAGGGGCACTGGGGCCAACGTCCTGACTTTC
CDR3: CASSHRGTGANVLTF

D: NA
V: TRBV7-2
size: NA
J: TRBJ2-1
DNA: TGTGCCAGCAGCTTAGATGGGACACCTAAGCAGTTCTTC
CDR3: CASSLDGTPKQFF

D: TRBD1
V: TRBV28
size: once
J: TRBJ1-2
DNA: TGTGCCAGCAGTGGGGTTGGCAGGGGGTTAGGCTACACCTTC
CDR3: CASSGVGRGLGYTF

D: TRBD1
V: TRBV28
size: NA
J: TRBJ1-2
DNA: TGTGCCAGCAGTCCCCGGACAGGAGGTTGGCCTTATGGCTACACCTTC
CDR3: CASSPRTGGWPYGYTF

D: TRBD1
V: TRBV7-2
size: NA
J: TRBJ2-7
DNA: TGTGCCAGCAGCTTAACGGGGACAGACTACGAGCAGTACTTC
CDR3: CASSLTGTDYEQYF

D: TRBD1
V: TRBV5-4
size: once
J: TRBJ1-6
DNA: TGTGCCAGCAGCCGGGACAGGGGGGATTCACCCCTCCACTTT
CDR3: CASSRDRGDSPLHF

D: NA
V: TRBV30
size: NA
J: TRBJ1-2
DNA: TGTGCCTGGACCGCGTACCCGACAGCCGGACATGGCTACACCTTC
CDR3: CAWTAYPTAGHGYTF

D: NA
V: TRBV7-2
size: NA
J: TRBJ2-1
DNA: TGTGCCAGCAGTTCCCGGCGGAGCTCCTACAATGAGCAGTTCTTC
CDR3: CASSSRRSSYNEQFF

D: TRBD1
V: TRBV2
size: NA
J: TRBJ2-7
DNA: TGTGCCAGCAGTGTTGACAGGGGGTCTTCCTACGAGCAGTACTTC
CDR3: CASSVDRGSSYEQYF

D: NA
V: TRBV6-6
size: NA
J: TRBJ2-3
DNA: TGTGCCAGCAGCAAAGCCAGACTAGAAGCGCAGTATTTT
CDR3: CASSKARLEAQYF

D: NA
V: TRBV5-1
size: NA
J: TRBJ2-3
DNA: TGCGCCAGCAGCTTGGGCCGGGACTCGAGGAACTCAGATACGCAGTATTTT
CDR3: CASSLGRDSRNSDTQYF

D: TRBD2
V: TRBV4-2
size: NA
J: TRBJ2-1
DNA: TGTGCCAGCAGCCAAGAACTAGCGACCTACAATGAGCAGTTCTTC
CDR3: CASSQELATYNEQFF

D: TRBD2
V: TRBV15
size: NA
J: TRBJ2-5
DNA: TGTGCCACCAGCAGCTCAACTAGCGGGAGGGCAGGGGAGACCCAGTACTTC
CDR3: CATSSSTSGRAGETQYF

D: NA
V: TRBV5-4
size: NA
J: TRBJ1-1
DNA: TGTGCCAGCAGCTTGGAGGGGGTGGACACTGAAGCTTTCTTT
CDR3: CASSLEGVDTEAFF

D: TRBD2
V: TRBV4-1
size: NA
J: TRBJ2-5
DNA: TGCGCCAGCAGCCTAGGACTAGCCGGAGAGACCCAGTACTTC
CDR3: CASSLGLAGETQYF

D: NA
V: TRBV30
size: once
J: TRBJ2-3
DNA: TGTGCCTGGAGTATCAAGGGGACAGATACGCAGTATTTT
CDR3: CAWSIKGTDTQYF

D: TRBD1
V: TRBV30
size: NA
J: TRBJ1-4
DNA: TGTGCCTGCGTCGCAGGGGGACTTAATGAAAAACTGTTTTTT
CDR3: CACVAGGLNEKLFF

D: NA
V: TRBV6-1
size: NA
J: TRBJ1-5
DNA: TGTGCCAGCTGCGCCTATAGCAATCAGCCCCAGCATTTT
CDR3: CASCAYSNQPQHF

D: TRBD1
V: TRBV19
size: once
J: TRBJ2-1
DNA: TGTGCCAGTAGTAGACAGGGCTACAATGAGCAGTTCTTC
CDR3: CASSRQGYNEQFF

D: TRBD1
V: TRBV18
size: few
J: TRBJ1-6
DNA: TGTGCCGGCGGGACAGCTAATTCACCCCTCCACTTT
CDR3: CAGGTANSPLHF

D: TRBD1
V: TRBV5-6
size: NA
J: TRBJ2-5
DNA: TGTGCCAGCATCGGGACAGCCCAAGAGACCCAGTACTTC
CDR3: CASIGTAQETQYF

D: TRBD2
V: TRBV6-1
size: NA
J: TRBJ2-7
DNA: TGTGCCAGCGGGGGGGTGCTATCGTACGAGCAGTACTTC
CDR3: CASGGVLSYEQYF